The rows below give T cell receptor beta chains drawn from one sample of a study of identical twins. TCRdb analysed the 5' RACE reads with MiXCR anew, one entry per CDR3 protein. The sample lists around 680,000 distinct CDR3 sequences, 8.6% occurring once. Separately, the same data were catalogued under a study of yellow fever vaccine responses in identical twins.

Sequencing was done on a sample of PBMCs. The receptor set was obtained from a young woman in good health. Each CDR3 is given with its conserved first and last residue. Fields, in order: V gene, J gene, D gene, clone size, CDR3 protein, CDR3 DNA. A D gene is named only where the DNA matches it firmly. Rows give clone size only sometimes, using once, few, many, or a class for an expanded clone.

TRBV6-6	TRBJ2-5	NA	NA	CASSRDVRKTQYF	TGTGCCAGCAGTCGCGATGTTCGAAAGACCCAGTACTTC
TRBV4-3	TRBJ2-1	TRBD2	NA	CASSPGLATDEQFF	TGCGCCAGCAGCCCAGGACTAGCGACCGATGAGCAGTTCTTC
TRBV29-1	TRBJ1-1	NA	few	CSVEAGGFGDTEAFF	TGCAGCGTTGAAGCTGGGGGGTTTGGGGACACTGAAGCTTTCTTT
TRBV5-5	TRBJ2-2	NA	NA	CASSLGFHCWELFF	TGTGCCAGCAGCTTGGGGTTCCACTGCTGGGAGCTGTTTTTT
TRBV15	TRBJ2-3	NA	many	CATSRESSGTDTQYF	TGTGCCACCAGCAGAGAATCTAGCGGCACAGATACGCAGTATTTT
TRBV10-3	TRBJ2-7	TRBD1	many	CAISEAQGADEQYF	TGTGCCATCAGTGAGGCACAGGGGGCCGACGAGCAGTACTTC
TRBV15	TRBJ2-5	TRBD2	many	CATSRNSGSGVKTQYF	TGTGCCACCAGCAGAAATAGCGGGAGTGGCGTGAAGACCCAGTACTTC
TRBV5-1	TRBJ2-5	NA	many	CASSLGRDKETQYF	TGCGCCAGCAGCTTGGGCAGGGATAAAGAGACCCAGTACTTC
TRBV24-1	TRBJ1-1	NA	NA	CATSEAGATEAFF	TGTGCCACCAGTGAGGCAGGGGCCACTGAAGCTTTCTTT
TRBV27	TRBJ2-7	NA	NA	CASSLGDTASYEQYF	TGTGCCAGCAGTTTAGGGGACACCGCCTCCTACGAGCAGTACTTC
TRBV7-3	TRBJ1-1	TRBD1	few	CASSWTGETEAFF	TGTGCCAGCAGCTGGACAGGGGAGACTGAAGCTTTCTTT
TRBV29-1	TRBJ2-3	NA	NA	CSSIPPGDPTDTQYF	TGCAGCTCCATCCCCCCGGGGGACCCCACAGATACGCAGTATTTT
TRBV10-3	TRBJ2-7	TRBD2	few	CAISGTSANQNYEQYF	TGTGCCATCAGTGGGACTAGCGCAAACCAAAACTACGAGCAGTACTTC
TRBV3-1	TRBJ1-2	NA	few	CASSQDAGPSYGYTF	TGTGCCAGCAGCCAAGACGCAGGCCCTAGCTATGGCTACACCTTC
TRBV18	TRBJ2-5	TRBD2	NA	CASSRVRASGQETQYF	TGTGCCAGCTCACGGGTTAGGGCTAGCGGACAAGAGACCCAGTACTTC
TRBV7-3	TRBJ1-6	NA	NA	CASARGVNSPLHF	TGTGCCAGCGCCCGGGGGGTAAATTCACCCCTCCACTTT
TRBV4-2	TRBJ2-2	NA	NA	CASSQEGGGGTGELFF	TGTGCCAGCAGCCAAGAAGGTGGTGGAGGGACCGGGGAGCTGTTTTTT
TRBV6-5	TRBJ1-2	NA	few	CASSYSGVGLYTF	TGTGCCAGCAGTTACTCGGGGGTTGGCCTCTACACCTTC
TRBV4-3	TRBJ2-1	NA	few	CASSQDGSNEQFF	TGCGCCAGCAGCCAAGATGGGAGCAATGAGCAGTTCTTC
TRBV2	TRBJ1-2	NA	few	CASSEDVGYTF	TGTGCCAGCAGTGAAGATGTTGGCTACACCTTC
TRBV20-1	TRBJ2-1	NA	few	CSAAESLETYEQFF	TGCAGTGCTGCTGAATCCCTGGAGACATATGAGCAGTTCTTC
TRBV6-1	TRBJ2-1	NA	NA	CASTQNRGISYNEQFF	TGTGCCAGCACTCAAAATCGGGGGATCTCCTACAATGAGCAGTTCTTC
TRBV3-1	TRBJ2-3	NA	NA	CASSQAVVSSTDTQYF	TGTGCCAGCAGCCAAGCTGTCGTCTCGAGCACAGATACGCAGTATTTT
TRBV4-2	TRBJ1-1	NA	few	CASSQAVTEAFF	TGTGCCAGCAGCCAAGCGGTCACTGAAGCTTTCTTT
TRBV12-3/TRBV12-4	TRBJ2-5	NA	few	CASSARKETQYF	TGTGCCAGCAGTGCCAGGAAAGAGACCCAGTACTTC
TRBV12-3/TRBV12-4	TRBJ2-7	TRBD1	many	CASSNRGEQYF	TGTGCCAGCAGTAACAGGGGCGAGCAGTACTTC
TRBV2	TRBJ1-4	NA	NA	CASKPAGVPNEKLFF	TGTGCCAGCAAGCCCGCAGGGGTTCCTAATGAAAAACTGTTTTTT
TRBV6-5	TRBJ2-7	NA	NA	CASSYSIGSHEQYF	TGTGCCAGCAGTTACTCGATCGGTAGCCACGAGCAGTACTTC
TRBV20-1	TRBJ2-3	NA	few	CSARVPDTQYF	TGCAGTGCTAGAGTCCCAGATACGCAGTATTTT
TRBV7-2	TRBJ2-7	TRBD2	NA	CASSATSGANYEQYF	TGTGCCAGCAGCGCCACTAGCGGGGCAAACTACGAGCAGTACTTC
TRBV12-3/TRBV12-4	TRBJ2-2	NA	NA	CASSKLKPSNTGELFF	TGTGCCAGCAGCAAGTTGAAGCCATCCAACACCGGGGAGCTGTTTTTT
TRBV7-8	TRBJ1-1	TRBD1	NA	CASSFSGQGWNTEAFF	TGTGCCAGCAGCTTTTCTGGACAGGGTTGGAACACTGAAGCTTTCTTT
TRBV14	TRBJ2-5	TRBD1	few	CASGRDRSKETQYF	TGTGCCAGCGGACGGGACAGGTCTAAGGAGACCCAGTACTTC
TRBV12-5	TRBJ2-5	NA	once	CASGLGTVETQYF	TGTGCTAGTGGTTTGGGGACAGTAGAGACCCAGTACTTC
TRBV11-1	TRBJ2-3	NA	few	CASSPGSGLRTRTDTQYF	TGTGCCAGCAGCCCCGGATCCGGCTTGCGGACCCGCACAGATACGCAGTATTTT
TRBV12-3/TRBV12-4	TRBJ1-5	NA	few	CASSPIRGKKPQHF	TGTGCCAGCAGTCCTATCCGCGGAAAGAAGCCCCAGCATTTT
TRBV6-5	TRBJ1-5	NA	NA	CASSYSMGGEQPQHF	TGTGCCAGCAGTTACTCTATGGGGGGGGAACAGCCCCAGCATTTT
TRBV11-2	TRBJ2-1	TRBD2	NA	CASSFSGGNYNEQFF	TGTGCCAGCAGTTTTAGCGGGGGAAATTACAATGAGCAGTTCTTC
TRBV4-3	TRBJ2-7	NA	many	CASSQDSLGEQYF	TGCGCCAGCAGCCAAGATTCCCTGGGGGAGCAGTACTTC
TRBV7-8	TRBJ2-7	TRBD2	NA	CASSLDGGAREQYF	TGTGCCAGCAGCTTAGACGGGGGGGCCAGAGAGCAGTACTTC
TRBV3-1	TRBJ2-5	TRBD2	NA	CASSQVSGGGTQYF	TGTGCCAGCAGCCAAGTTAGCGGCGGGGGGACCCAGTACTTC